This TCR beta chain was documented in a study of radiation and T cells in renal cell carcinoma. Profiling relied on immunoSEQ multiplex PCR, and the TCRdb table lists in-frame clones only, not all of them. The sample comprises around 170,000 clones, less than 90% of which are singletons, and roughly 10% rests with the top ten. Time point: blood 4 weeks post-SBRT, at nephrectomy. Described treatment: 15 Gy SBRT to primary tumor, nephrectomy 4 weeks later. Nephrectomy followed 15 Gy stereotactic body radiation by 4 weeks. The CDR3 extends over 14 amino acids. Trimming took off 4 bases at V and 6 bases at J, with 13 bases between the two ends. The germline V gene encodes CDR1 SGHTA and CDR2 FQGTGA. As to this clone: The antigen remains unidentified.

Findings and caveats of the study: In blood, top tumor clones expanded by 2 weeks, shrinking by 4. Pretreatment tumor biopsies were lacking, so baseline clonotypes are unknown.

The sequence derives from a woman aged 50 to 65 with renal cell carcinoma. The sequencing used blood, collected from a patient whose treatment included radiotherapy and nephrectomy. V and J are TRBV7-3 and TRBJ2-1, with D possibly matching TRBD1 (6 bases). CDR3 bases: TGTGCCAGCAGCTCCCGAGGGGGTGGCAATGAGCAGTTCTTC. This sequence encodes CASSSRGGGNEQFF.